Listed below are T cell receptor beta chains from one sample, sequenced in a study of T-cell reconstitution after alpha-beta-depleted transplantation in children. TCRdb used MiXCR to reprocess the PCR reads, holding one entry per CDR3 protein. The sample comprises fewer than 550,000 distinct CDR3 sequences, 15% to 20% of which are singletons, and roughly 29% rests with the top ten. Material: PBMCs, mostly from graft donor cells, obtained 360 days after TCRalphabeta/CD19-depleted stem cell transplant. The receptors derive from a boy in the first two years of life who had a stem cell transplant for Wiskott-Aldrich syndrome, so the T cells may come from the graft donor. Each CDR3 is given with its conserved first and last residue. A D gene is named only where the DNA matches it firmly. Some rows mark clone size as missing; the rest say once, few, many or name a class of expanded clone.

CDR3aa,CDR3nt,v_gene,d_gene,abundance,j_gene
CSVRVLNNSPLHF,TGCAGCGTCCGGGTTCTGAATAATTCACCCCTCCACTTT,TRBV29-1,.,many,TRBJ1-6
CATMTPRPPDTQYF,TGTGCCACCATGACTCCAAGACCACCAGATACGCAGTATTTT,TRBV6-2/TRBV6-3,.,many,TRBJ2-3
CASSPTDRGHYEQYF,TGTGCCAGCAGCCCTACGGACAGGGGGCATTACGAGCAGTACTTC,TRBV5-6,TRBD1,.,TRBJ2-7
CASRRTGRHTGELFF,TGTGCCAGCAGACGGACAGGGAGACATACCGGGGAGCTGTTTTTT,TRBV25-1,TRBD1,.,TRBJ2-2
CRGMKTGPDTQYF,TGCAGAGGGATGAAGACAGGGCCAGATACGCAGTATTTT,TRBV29-1,TRBD1,few,TRBJ2-3
CASSYSRRDTQYF,TGTGCCAGCAGTTACTCGAGGAGGGATACGCAGTATTTT,TRBV6-6,.,few,TRBJ2-3
CSVGWDRDTGELFF,TGCAGCGTTGGGTGGGACAGGGATACCGGGGAGCTGTTTTTT,TRBV29-1,TRBD1,.,TRBJ2-2
CASARGISRDTDTQYF,TGCGCCAGCGCCCGGGGAATCAGCCGGGACACAGATACGCAGTATTTT,TRBV5-1,.,.,TRBJ2-3
CASSPYRAGTEAFF,TGTGCCAGCAGCCCCTACAGGGCGGGGACTGAAGCTTTCTTT,TRBV7-2,.,many,TRBJ1-1
CASSSDGLFYEQYF,TGCGCCAGCAGCTCGGACGGTTTATTCTACGAGCAGTACTTC,TRBV5-1,.,.,TRBJ2-7
CASSLGQGSGPDTQYF,TGTGCCAGCAGCTTAGGACAGGGTTCTGGACCAGATACGCAGTATTTT,TRBV11-2,TRBD1,few,TRBJ2-3
CASSLGAGANVLTF,TGTGCCAGCAGTTTAGGAGCTGGGGCCAACGTCCTGACTTTC,TRBV28,.,many,TRBJ2-6
CASSPLERGTNEQFF,TGTGCCAGCAGTCCCTTGGAGCGGGGGACCAATGAGCAGTTCTTC,TRBV12-3/TRBV12-4,TRBD2,.,TRBJ2-1
CASSLSVGWGTDTQYF,TGCGCCAGCAGCTTGTCTGTGGGATGGGGCACAGATACGCAGTATTTT,TRBV5-1,.,few,TRBJ2-3
CASSLAPASYNEQFF,TGTGCCAGCAGTTTAGCCCCTGCCTCCTACAATGAGCAGTTCTTC,TRBV12-3/TRBV12-4,.,.,TRBJ2-1
CASSQDRDRAGTEAFF,TGTGCCAGCAGCCAAGACCGGGACAGGGCAGGCACTGAAGCTTTCTTT,TRBV4-2,TRBD1,many,TRBJ1-1
CASSLTGGTYEQYF,TGTGCCAGCAGTTTGACAGGGGGAACCTACGAGCAGTACTTC,TRBV12-3/TRBV12-4,TRBD1,many,TRBJ2-7
CASSIKAGGFHEQFF,TGTGCCAGCAGCATTAAAGCGGGGGGTTTCCATGAGCAGTTCTTC,TRBV12-3/TRBV12-4,TRBD2,.,TRBJ2-1
CASSLARTGGNEQFF,TGCGCCAGCAGCTTGGCCAGGACAGGGGGGAATGAGCAGTTCTTC,TRBV5-1,TRBD1,.,TRBJ2-1
CASSPPVPNEKLFF,TGTGCCAGCAGTCCCCCGGTCCCTAATGAAAAACTGTTTTTT,TRBV28,.,few,TRBJ1-4